The TCR beta chain described here comes from a study of blood T cells in healthy people across ages. The second PCR ran about 6 to 11 cycles with a sample-barcoded 5' primer and J-beta primers. MiXCR was run by TCRdb on the 5' RACE reads, yielding one entry per CDR3 protein. The table lists over 550,000 distinct CDR3 sequences, about 30% of them singletons. Donors gave around 10 milliliters of peripheral blood apiece. Study-level findings and limits: Versus aged donors, long-lived donors had higher diversity and more naive CD4+ cells.

In its sample, this clonotype was seen a few times. Its specificity is not known. Germline V lookup: CDR1 MDHEN, CDR2 SYDVKM. Trimming left V 2 bases short and J 4 bases short, with 14 bases between. There are 15 residues in the CDR3. The chain couples TRBV28 to TRBJ2-5, with TRBD2 as a possible D gene (7 bases). Material: blood. This sequence originates from a woman at least 80 years old in good health. The chain's CDR3 is CASSLLAGASETQYF. CDR3 DNA sequence: TGTGCCAGCAGTTTACTGGCGGGGGCTTCAGAGACCCAGTACTTC. The full variable domain, rest sourced from reference TRBV28 and TRBJ2-5, is DVKVTQSSRYLVKRTGEKVFLECVQDMDHENMFWYRQDPGLGLRLIYFSYDVKMKEKGDIPEGYSVSREKKERFSLILESASTNQTSMYLCASSLLAGASETQYFGPGTRLLVL.